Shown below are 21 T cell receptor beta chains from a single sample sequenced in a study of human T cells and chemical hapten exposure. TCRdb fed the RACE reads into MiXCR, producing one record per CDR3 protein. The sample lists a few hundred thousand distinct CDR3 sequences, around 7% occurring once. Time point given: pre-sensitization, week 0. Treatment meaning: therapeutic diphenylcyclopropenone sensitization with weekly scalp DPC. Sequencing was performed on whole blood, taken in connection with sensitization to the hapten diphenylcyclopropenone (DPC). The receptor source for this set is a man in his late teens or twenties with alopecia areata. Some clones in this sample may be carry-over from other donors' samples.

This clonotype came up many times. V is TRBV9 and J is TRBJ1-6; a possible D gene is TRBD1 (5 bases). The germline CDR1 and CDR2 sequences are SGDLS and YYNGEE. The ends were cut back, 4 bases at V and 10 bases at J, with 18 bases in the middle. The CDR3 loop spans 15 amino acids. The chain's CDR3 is CASSLLPSDRSPLHF. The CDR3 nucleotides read TGTGCCAGCAGCTTGCTACCCTCAGACAGATCACCCCTCCACTTT.

The CDR3 is CSAGRDTYNEQFF. The CDR3 coding sequence is TGCAGTGCTGGCCGGGACACCTACAATGAGCAGTTCTTC. This rearrangement joins TRBV20-1 to TRBJ2-1, with a weak D call TRBD1 (6 bases). Trimming removed 5 bases at V and 2 bases at J, with 10 bases between. The CDR3 spans 13 residues. CDR1 and CDR2 (germline): DFQATT, SNEGSKA (reference sequence).

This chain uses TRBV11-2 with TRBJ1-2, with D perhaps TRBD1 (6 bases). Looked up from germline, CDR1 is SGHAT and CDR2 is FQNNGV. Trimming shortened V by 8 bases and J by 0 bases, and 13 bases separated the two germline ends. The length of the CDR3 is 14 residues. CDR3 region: CASGEGHTNYGYTF. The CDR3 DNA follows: TGTGCCAGCGGAGAGGGACATACTAACTATGGCTACACCTTC.

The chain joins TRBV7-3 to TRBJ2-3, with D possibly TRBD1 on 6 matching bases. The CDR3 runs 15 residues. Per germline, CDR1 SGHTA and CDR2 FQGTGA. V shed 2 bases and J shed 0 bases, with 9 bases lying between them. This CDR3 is CASSLDRTSTDTQYF. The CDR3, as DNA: TGTGCCAGCAGCTTAGACAGGACGAGCACAGATACGCAGTATTTT.

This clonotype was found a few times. The CDR3 region is CASSTRGHTEAFF. The CDR3 DNA reads TGTGCCAGCAGTACCAGGGGGCACACTGAAGCTTTCTTT. The chain carries TRBV12-3 or TRBV12-4 and TRBJ1-1, with 8 bases lining up with TRBD1. The CDR3 length is 13 residues. J lost 3 bases, V lost 5 bases, and 2 bases had no gene match.

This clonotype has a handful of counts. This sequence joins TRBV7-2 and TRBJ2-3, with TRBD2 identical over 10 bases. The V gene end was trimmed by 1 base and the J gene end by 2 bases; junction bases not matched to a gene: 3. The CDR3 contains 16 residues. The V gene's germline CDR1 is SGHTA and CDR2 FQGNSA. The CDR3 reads CASSLELAGITDTQYF. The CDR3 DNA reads TGTGCCAGCAGCTTAGAACTAGCGGGGATCACAGATACGCAGTATTTT.

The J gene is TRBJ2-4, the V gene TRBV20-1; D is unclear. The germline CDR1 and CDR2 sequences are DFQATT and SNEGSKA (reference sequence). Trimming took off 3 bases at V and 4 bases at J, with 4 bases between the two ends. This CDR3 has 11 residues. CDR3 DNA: TGCAGTGCTAGGGGGAAAAACATTCAGTACTTC. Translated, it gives CSARGKNIQYF.

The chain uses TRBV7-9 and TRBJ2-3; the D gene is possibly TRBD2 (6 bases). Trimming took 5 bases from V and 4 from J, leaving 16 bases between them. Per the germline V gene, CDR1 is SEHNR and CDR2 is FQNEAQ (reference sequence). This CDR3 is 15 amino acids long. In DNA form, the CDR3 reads TGTGCCAGCAGCCTTGCCGGCGGGGTTTCAGATACGCAGTATTTT. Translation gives CASSLAGGVSDTQYF. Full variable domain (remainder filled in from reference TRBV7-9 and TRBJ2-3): DTGVSQNPRHKITKRGQNVTFRCDPISEHNRLYWYRQTLGQGPEFLTYFQNEAQLEKSRLLSDRFSAERPKGSFSTLEIQRTEQGDSAMYLCASSLAGGVSDTQYFGPGTRLTVL.

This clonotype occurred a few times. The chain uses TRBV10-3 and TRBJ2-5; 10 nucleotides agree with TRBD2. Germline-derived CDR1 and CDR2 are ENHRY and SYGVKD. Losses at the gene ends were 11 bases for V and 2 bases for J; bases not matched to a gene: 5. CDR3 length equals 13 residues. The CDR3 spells CAAGLAVQETQYF. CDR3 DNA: TGTGCCGCAGGACTAGCGGTTCAAGAGACCCAGTACTTC.

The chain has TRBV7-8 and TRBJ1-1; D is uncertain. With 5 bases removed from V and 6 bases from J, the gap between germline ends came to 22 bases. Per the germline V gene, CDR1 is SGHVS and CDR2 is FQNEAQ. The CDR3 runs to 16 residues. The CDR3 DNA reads TGTGCCAGCAGCCTAGTGCGGATCTTACCGTCCGCTGAAGCTTTCTTT. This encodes CASSLVRILPSAEAFF.

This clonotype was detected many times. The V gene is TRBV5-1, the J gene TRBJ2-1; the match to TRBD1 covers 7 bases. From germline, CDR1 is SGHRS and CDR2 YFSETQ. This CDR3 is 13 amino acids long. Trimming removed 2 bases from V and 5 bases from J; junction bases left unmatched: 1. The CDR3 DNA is TGCGCCAGCAGCTTAGGGGGCGACAATGAGCAGTTCTTC. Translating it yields CASSLGGDNEQFF.

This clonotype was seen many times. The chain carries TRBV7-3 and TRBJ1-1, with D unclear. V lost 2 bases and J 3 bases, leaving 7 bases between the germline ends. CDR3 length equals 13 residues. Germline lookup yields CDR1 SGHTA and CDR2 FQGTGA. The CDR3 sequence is CASSLYRDTEAFF. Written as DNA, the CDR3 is TGTGCCAGCAGCTTATACAGAGACACTGAAGCTTTCTTT.

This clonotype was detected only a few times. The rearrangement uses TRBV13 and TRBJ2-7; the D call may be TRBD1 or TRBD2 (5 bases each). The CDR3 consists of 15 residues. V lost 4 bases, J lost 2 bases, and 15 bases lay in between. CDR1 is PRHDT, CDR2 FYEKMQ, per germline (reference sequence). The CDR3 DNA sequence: TGTGCCAGCAGCTCCGGGATGCCGGGGCCCTACGAGCAGTACTTC. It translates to CASSSGMPGPYEQYF.

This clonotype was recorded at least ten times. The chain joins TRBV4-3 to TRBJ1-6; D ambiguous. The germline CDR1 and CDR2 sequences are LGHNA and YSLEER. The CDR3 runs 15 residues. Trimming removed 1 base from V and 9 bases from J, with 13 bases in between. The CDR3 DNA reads TGCGCCAGCAGCCAAGGCAGTAACTATTTTTCACCCCTCCACTTT. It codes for CASSQGSNYFSPLHF.

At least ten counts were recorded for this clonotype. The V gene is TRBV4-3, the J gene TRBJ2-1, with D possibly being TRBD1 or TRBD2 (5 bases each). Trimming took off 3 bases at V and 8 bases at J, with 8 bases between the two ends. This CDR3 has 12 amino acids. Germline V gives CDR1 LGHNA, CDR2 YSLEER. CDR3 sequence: CASSHGGYEQFF. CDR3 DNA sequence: TGCGCCAGCAGCCATGGGGGTTATGAGCAGTTCTTC.

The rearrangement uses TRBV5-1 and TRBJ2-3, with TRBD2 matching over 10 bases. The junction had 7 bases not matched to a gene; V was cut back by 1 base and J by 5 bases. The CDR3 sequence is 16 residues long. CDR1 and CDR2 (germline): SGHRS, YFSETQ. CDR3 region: CASSLLASGGIDTQYF. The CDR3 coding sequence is TGCGCCAGCAGCTTGTTAGCTAGCGGGGGAATAGATACGCAGTATTTT.

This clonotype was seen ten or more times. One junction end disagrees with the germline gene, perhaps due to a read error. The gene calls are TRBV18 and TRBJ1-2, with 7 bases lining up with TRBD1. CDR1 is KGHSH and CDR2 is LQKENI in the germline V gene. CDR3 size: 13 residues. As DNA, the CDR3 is TGCGCCAGCAGCCCAGGACAGGACTATGGCTACACCTTC. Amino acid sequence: CASSPGQDYGYTF. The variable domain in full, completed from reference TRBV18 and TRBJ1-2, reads NAGVMQNPRHLVRRRGQEARLRCSPMKGHSHVYWYRQLPEEGLKFMVYLQKENIIDESGMPKERFSAEFPKEGPSILRIQQVVRGDSAAYFCASSPGQDYGYTFGSGTRLTVV.

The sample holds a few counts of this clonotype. CDR3 residues: CASSQEQDTEAFF. The CDR3 nucleotides are TGTGCCAGCAGCCAAGAACAAGACACTGAAGCTTTCTTT. The chain employs TRBV3-1 and TRBJ1-1; D is ambiguous. CDR3 length: 13 amino acids. CDR1 and CDR2 from the germline V gene are LGHDT and YNNKEL (reference sequence). The V gene lost 0 bases and the J gene lost 3 bases, with 5 bases spanning the gap.

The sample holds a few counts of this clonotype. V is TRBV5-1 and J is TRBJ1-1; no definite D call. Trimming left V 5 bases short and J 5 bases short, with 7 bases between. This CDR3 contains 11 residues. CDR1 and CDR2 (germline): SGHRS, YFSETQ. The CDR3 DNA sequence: TGCGCCAGCAGGCAAGATACTGAAGCTTTCTTT. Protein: CASRQDTEAFF.

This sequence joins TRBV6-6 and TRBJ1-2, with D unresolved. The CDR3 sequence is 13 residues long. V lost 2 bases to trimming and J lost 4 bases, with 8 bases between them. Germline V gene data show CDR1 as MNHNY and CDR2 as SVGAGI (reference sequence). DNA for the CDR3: TGTGCCAGCAGTTACGGGCAGTCCTATGGCTACACCTTC. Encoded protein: CASSYGQSYGYTF.

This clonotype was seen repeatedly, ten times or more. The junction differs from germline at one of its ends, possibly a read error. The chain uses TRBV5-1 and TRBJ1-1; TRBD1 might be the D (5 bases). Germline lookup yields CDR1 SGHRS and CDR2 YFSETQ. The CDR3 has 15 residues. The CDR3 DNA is TGTGCCAGCAGTTTAACCGGGACCTTGAACACTGAAGCTTTCTTT. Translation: CASSLTGTLNTEAFF.